This T cell receptor beta chain was obtained from a study of blood T cell repertoires in COVID-19. Researchers sorted participants into cohorts using their self-reported clinical history. Data came from immunoSEQ multiplex PCR; TCRdb stores just in-frame clones and leaves some out. The profile shows about 320,000 clones, approximately 86% of them singletons. This TCR came from a woman aged 18-29 years who had recovered from COVID-19. Sequenced material: PBMCs or T cells enriched from blood (not recorded which).

The CDR3 spells CASSSLAGLEQYF. The CDR3 region has the DNA TGTGCCAGCAGCTCACTAGCGGGATTAGAGCAGTACTTC. The chain uses TRBV7-2 and TRBJ2-7, with 10 bases identical to TRBD2. V dropped 4 bases and J dropped 7; count of bases not matched to a gene: 4. This CDR3 region has 13 residues. CDR1 and CDR2 from the germline V gene are SGHTA and FQGNSA.